This TCR beta chain comes out of a study of response to subunit inactivated influenza vaccine. Overall study findings and caveats: Authors proposed each seasonal influenza vaccination draws in few new T cells.

Turning to this clonotype: Its cognate antigen is unknown.

From the RT-PCR reads, TCRdb called clonotypes with MiXCR, one entry per CDR3 protein. The profile shows 200,000 to 300,000 distinct CDR3 sequences, 9.5% to 15% of them singletons. Source: non-naive T cells sorted from PBMCs, taken around 15 days before vaccination. This sequence was found in a man aged 45-60 years who received an inactivated influenza vaccine.

The CDR3 loop is CASSLIGETYEQYF. The DNA of the CDR3 is TGTGCCAGCAGCTTAATCGGGGAAACCTACGAGCAGTACTTC. This chain connects TRBV7-2 to TRBJ2-7; D might be TRBD2 (5 bases). Trimming pared 2 bases from V and 2 bases from J, leaving 10 bases between. The CDR3 loop spans 14 amino acids. CDR1 is SGHTA and CDR2 is FQGNSA in the germline V gene.